This record concerns one TCR beta chain sequence. Its antigen is undetermined. The source of the sample is a study of cytomegalovirus exposure and HLA in healthy donors. Study-wide background: Unique TCR beta sequences numbering about 100 million came from about 180 million T cells in an earlier analysis. Points from the study as a whole: Presence/absence analyses rested on an assumption that sequencing depth was roughly uniform across donors. Earlier analysis yielded a pattern in which most TCR beta V segments were productive about 87% or about 30% of the time.

Vbeta (60) and Jbeta (13) primers were used in the PCR. Original processing methods: In a later analysis, of 80 million or so unique beta chains, roughly 10 million appeared in at least two donors. Clones were read by immunoSEQ multiplex PCR, and TCRdb kept only the in-frame ones, dropping some. For V, J and clone size, that table is used; D and trimming come from the DNA. Among some 150,000 clones listed, roughly 72% were seen once. Per the germline V gene, CDR1 is SGHDT and CDR2 is YYEEEE. Trimming pared 1 base from V and 0 bases from J, leaving 13 bases between. The CDR3 runs to 16 residues. Sequenced: PBMCs. The chain employs TRBV5-6 and TRBJ1-1, with a weak D call TRBD1 (6 bases). The sequence came from a woman aged 25-40 years in good health and CMV-seropositive. The CDR3, as DNA: TGTGCCAGCAGCTTGAGGACAGCCTTAATGAACACTGAAGCTTTCTTT. This translates into CASSLRTALMNTEAFF.